This TCR beta chain was sequenced in a study of Graves' ophthalmopathy and Graves' hyperthyroidism. CDR1 is MNHEY and CDR2 is SVGEGT in the germline V gene. This CDR3 is built from 16 residues. Between the trimmed V and J ends, which lost 5 bases and 1 base, there was a span of 17 bases. Study-wide findings and caveats: Ophthalmopathy was separated from stable hyperthyroidism by a 13-signature model with over 85% sensitivity and about 79% specificity.

This clonotype was seen repeatedly, ten times or more. Its antigen is not known. As the template, RNA transcripts were used to amplify TCR beta CDR3 regions. The first round was an RT-PCR with HTBI primers, and the second round was a multiplex PCR. TCRdb re-called the multiplex PCR reads with MiXCR, one entry per CDR3 protein. The table includes about 390,000 distinct CDR3 sequences, 15% detected once. No ophthalmopathy within 18 months of follow-up signified stable hyperthyroidism. Out of about 9.3 ml of fresh peripheral blood, PBMCs were obtained. Sequencing was performed on peripheral blood. The chain recombines TRBV6-2 or TRBV6-3 with TRBJ1-2; D is ambiguous. The sequence was obtained from a woman between 18 and 29 years old with stable Graves' hyperthyroidism. As DNA, the CDR3 is TGTGCCAGCAGTCAACGCTCCTGGCGAAGTAACTATGGCTACACCTTC. This translates into CASSQRSWRSNYGYTF.